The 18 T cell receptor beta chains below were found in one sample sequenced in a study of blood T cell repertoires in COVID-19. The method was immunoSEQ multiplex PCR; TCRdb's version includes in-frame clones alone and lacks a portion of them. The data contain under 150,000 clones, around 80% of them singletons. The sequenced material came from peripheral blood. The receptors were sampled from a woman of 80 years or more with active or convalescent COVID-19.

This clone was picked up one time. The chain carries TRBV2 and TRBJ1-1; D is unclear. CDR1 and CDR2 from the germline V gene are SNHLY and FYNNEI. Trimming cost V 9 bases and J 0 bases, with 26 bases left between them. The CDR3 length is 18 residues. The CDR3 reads CARESSGLRSTMNTEAFF. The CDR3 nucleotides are TGTGCCAGAGAGTCCAGCGGTCTTAGGTCAACTATGAACACTGAAGCTTTCTTT.

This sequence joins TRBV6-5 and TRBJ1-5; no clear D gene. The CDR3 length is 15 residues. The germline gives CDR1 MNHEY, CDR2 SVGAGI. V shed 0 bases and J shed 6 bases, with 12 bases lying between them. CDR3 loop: CASSYSKVPGQPQHF. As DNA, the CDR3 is TGTGCCAGCAGTTACTCTAAGGTCCCGGGTCAGCCCCAGCATTTT.

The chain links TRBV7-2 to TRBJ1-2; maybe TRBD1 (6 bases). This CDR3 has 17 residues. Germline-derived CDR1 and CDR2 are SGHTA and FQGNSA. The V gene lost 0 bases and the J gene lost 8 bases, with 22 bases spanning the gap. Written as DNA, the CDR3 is TGTGCCAGCAGCTTAGCAAGGGGGAGCGTGGAAGGCGGCGGCTACACCTTC. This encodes CASSLARGSVEGGGYTF.

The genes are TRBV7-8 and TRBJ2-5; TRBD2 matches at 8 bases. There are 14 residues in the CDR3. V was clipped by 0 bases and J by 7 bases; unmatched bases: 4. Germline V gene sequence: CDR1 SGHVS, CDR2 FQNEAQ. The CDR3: CASSLAGTRGTQYF. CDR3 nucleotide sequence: TGTGCCAGCAGCTTAGCGGGGACTAGAGGGACCCAGTACTTC.

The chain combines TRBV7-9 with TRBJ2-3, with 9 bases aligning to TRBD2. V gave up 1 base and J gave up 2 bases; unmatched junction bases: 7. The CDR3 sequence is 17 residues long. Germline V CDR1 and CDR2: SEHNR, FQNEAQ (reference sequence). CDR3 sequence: CASSLGGSGGLTDTQYF. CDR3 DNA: TGTGCCAGCAGCTTAGGAGGTAGCGGGGGCCTCACAGATACGCAGTATTTT. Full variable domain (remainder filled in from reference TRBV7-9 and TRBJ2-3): DTGVSQNPRHKITKRGQNVTFRCDPISEHNRLYWYRQTLGQGPEFLTYFQNEAQLEKSRLLSDRFSAERPKGSFSTLEIQRTEQGDSAMYLCASSLGGSGGLTDTQYFGPGTRLTVL.

The CDR3 spells CASRSQGAAVQPQHF. The CDR3 nucleotides read TGTGCCAGCAGGTCACAGGGGGCGGCGGTTCAGCCCCAGCATTTT. The chain recombines TRBV28 with TRBJ1-5; 9 bases line up with TRBD1. Germline loops: CDR1 MDHEN, CDR2 SYDVKM. J gave up 6 bases and V 6 bases, and 9 bases lay outside the gene matches. The CDR3 contains 15 residues.

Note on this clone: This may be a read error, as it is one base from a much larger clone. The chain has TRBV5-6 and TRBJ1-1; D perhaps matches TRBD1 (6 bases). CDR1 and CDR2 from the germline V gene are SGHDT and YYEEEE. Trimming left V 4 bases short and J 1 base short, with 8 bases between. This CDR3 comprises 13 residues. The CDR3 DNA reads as TGTGCCAGCAGCCCACAGGGGAACACTGAAGCTTTCTTT. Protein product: CASSPQGNTEAFF.

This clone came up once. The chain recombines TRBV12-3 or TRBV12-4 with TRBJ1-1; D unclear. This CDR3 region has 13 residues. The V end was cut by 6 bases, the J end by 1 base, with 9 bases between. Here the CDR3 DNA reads TGTGCCAGCAGACATTTATGGAACACTGAAGCTTTCTTT. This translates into CASRHLWNTEAFF.

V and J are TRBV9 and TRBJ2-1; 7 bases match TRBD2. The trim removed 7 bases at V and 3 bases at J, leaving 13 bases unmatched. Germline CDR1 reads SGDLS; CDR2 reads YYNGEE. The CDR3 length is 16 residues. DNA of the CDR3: TGTGCCAGCGGTGGCAGAGCGGGGTCTTTCTACAATGAGCAGTTCTTC. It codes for CASGGRAGSFYNEQFF.

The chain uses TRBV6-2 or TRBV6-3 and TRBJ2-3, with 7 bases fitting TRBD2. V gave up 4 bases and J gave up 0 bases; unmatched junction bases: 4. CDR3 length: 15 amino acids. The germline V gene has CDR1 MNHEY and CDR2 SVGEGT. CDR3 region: CASSFPRGSTDTQYF. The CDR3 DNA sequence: TGTGCCAGCAGTTTCCCGCGGGGGAGCACAGATACGCAGTATTTT.

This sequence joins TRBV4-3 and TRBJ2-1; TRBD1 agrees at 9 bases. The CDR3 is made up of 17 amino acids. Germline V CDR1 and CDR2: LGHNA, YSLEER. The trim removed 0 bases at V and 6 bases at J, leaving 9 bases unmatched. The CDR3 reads CASSQDTGTGQLNEQFF. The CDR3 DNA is TGCGCCAGCAGCCAAGATACGGGGACAGGGCAGCTCAATGAGCAGTTCTTC.

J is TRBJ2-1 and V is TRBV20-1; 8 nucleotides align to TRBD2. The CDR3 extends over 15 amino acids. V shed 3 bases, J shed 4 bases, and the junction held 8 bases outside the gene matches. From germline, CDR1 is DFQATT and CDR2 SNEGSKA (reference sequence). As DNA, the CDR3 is TGCAGTGCTAGTAACCGGCGGGGGGCATACAATGAGCAGTTCTTC. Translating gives CSASNRRGAYNEQFF.

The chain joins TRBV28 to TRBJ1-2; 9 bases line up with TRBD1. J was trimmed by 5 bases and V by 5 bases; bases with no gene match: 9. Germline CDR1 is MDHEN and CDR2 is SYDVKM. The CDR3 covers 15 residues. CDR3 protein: CASSASGTGSYGYTF. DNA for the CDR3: TGTGCCAGCAGTGCTTCCGGGACAGGGTCTTATGGCTACACCTTC.

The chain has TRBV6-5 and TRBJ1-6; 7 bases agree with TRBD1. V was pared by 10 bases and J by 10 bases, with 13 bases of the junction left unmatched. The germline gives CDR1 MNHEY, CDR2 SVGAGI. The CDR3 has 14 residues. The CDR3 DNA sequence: TGTGCCACTACGACTGACAGGGCAAGGTCACCCCTCCACTTT. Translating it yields CATTTDRARSPLHF.

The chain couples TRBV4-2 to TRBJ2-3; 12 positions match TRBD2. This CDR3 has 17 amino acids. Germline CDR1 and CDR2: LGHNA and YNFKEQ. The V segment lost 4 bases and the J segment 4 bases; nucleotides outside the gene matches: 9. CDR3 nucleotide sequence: TGTGCCAGCAGCCCTCACCTAGCGGGGGGGCCAGCAGATACGCAGTATTTT. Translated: CASSPHLAGGPADTQYF.

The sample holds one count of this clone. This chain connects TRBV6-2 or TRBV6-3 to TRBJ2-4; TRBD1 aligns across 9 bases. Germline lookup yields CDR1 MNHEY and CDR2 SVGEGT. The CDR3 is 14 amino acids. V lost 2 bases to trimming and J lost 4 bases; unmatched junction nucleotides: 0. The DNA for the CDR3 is TGTGCCAGCAGTTACGGGACAGGGAAAAACATTCAGTACTTC. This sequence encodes CASSYGTGKNIQYF.

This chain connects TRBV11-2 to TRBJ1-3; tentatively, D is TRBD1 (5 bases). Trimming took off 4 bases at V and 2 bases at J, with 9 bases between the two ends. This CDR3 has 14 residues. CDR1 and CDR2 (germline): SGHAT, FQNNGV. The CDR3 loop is CASSSTAAGNTIYF. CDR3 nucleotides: TGTGCCAGCAGCTCGACAGCCGCTGGAAACACCATATATTTT. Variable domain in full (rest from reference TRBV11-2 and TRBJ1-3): EAGVAQSPRYKIIEKRQSVAFWCNPISGHATLYWYQQILGQGPKLLIQFQNNGVVDDSQLPKDRFSAERLKGVDSTLKIQPAKLEDSAVYLCASSSTAAGNTIYFGEGSWLTVV.

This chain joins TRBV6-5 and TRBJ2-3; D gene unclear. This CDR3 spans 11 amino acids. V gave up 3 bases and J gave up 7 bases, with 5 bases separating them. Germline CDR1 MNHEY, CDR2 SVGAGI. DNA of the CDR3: TGTGCCAGCAGTTATTCATATACGCAGTATTTT. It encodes CASSYSYTQYF.